The present T cell receptor (beta chain) was sequenced within a study of blood T cells in healthy people across ages. The use of a sample-barcoded 5' primer and a J-beta primer mix characterized a second PCR of roughly 6 to 11 cycles. A 12-random-nucleotide template-switch adaptor tagged each cDNA molecule. TCRdb redid the calling of the 5' RACE reads with MiXCR, one entry per CDR3 protein. The data hold about 510,000 distinct CDR3 sequences, with approximately 26% observed a single time. This clonotype was picked up a small number of times. There are 13 residues in the CDR3. CDR1 and CDR2 (germline): LGHDT, YNNKEL (reference sequence). Trimming at V came to 4 bases and at J to 5 bases, leaving 3 bases not matched to a gene. This sample also appeared in a second study, on T cells of mothers and their children.

What was sequenced was blood. This sequence originates from a boy aged 2 to 10 in good health. The chain has TRBV3-1 and TRBJ2-5; 8 nucleotides align to TRBD2. CDR3 nucleotide sequence: TGTGCCAGCAGCCGTAGCGGGGAGGAGACCCAGTACTTC. Protein product: CASSRSGEETQYF.